This T cell receptor beta chain was observed in a study of graft-versus-host responses after intestinal transplantation. Broader study findings: Recipient marrow contained GvH clones, some of which appeared first in ileum or blood. HvG clone declines early post-transplant were associated with peak circulating GvH levels.

TCRdb's table, derived via immunoSEQ multiplex PCR, lists solely in-frame clones and lacks some. The sample carries some 21,000 clones, 30% to 40% recorded once. Labeling with CFSE marked around 200,000 responder cells, which were plated with around 200,000 irradiated, violet-dye-labeled stimulator cells. This clone was seen a few times. Germline-derived CDR1 and CDR2 are SEHNR and FQNEAQ (reference sequence). The CDR3 totals 15 residues. The germline V and J ends were trimmed by 0 bases and 7 bases, with 16 bases remaining between them. The sample was alloreactive CD8+ T cells from a mixed lymphocyte reaction culture, taken before intestinal transplant. Subset indicated: CFSE-low proliferating T cells sorted from roughly six-day pre-transplant mixed lymphocyte reaction (GvH or HvG direction). The rearrangement uses TRBV7-9 and TRBJ2-7; the D is unclear. The sequence derives from a human patient who received an intestinal transplant. CDR3 region: CASSLAESTLREQYF. The DNA of the CDR3 is TGTGCCAGCAGCTTAGCGGAGAGTACACTACGGGAGCAGTACTTC.